These 27 T cell receptor beta chains share one sample of origin, sequenced in a study of blood T cell repertoires in COVID-19. The repertoire was sequenced with immunoSEQ multiplex PCR; TCRdb's copy has only in-frame clones and lacks some. The sample holds roughly 250,000 clones; 65% to 90% are singletons and the top ten take about 8%. Sequences were obtained from peripheral blood. Receptor source: a woman between 50 and 59 years old with acute or convalescent COVID-19.

The J gene is TRBJ1-3, the V gene TRBV6-6; no firm D call. The CDR3 contains 15 residues. CDR1 and CDR2 (germline): MNHNY, SVGAGI (reference sequence). Trimming stripped 4 bases from V and 1 base from J, with 11 bases between. In DNA, the CDR3 is TGTGCCAGCAGTTCTGGTCCGGGGTCTGGAAACACCATATATTTT. It translates to CASSSGPGSGNTIYF.

The J gene is TRBJ1-2, the V gene TRBV6-6, with D uncertain. CDR3 length: 14 amino acids. The germline V gene encodes CDR1 MNHNY and CDR2 SVGAGI (reference sequence). Trimming left V 4 bases short and J 7 bases short, with 16 bases between. CDR3 nucleotide sequence: TGTGCCAGCAGTTGGCCTTACGTCCCCTGTGGCTACACCTTC. It codes for CASSWPYVPCGYTF.

The chain combines TRBV7-8 with TRBJ2-3, with 9 positions matching TRBD2. After removal of 3 bases from V and 3 bases from J, the junction contained 4 bases not matched to a gene. Germline V gene data show CDR1 as SGHVS and CDR2 as FQNEAQ. The CDR3 covers 15 residues. The CDR3 DNA follows: TGTGCCAGCAGCTTTTCTAGCGGGGATACAGATACGCAGTATTTT. Amino acid sequence: CASSFSSGDTDTQYF.

The V call is TRBV19, the J call TRBJ2-5; a possible D gene is TRBD2 (6 bases). CDR1 is LNHDA, CDR2 SQIVND, per germline (reference sequence). Trimming stripped 10 bases from V and 5 bases from J, with 17 bases between. There are 13 residues in the CDR3. CDR3 residues: CATRDGGIETQYF. CDR3 coding DNA: TGTGCCACCAGAGATGGGGGGATTGAGACCCAGTACTTC.

The V call is TRBV10-1, the J call TRBJ1-5; 10 bases line up with TRBD1. The CDR3 covers 17 residues. Germline lookup yields CDR1 WNHNN and CDR2 SYGVQD (reference sequence). The junction had 13 bases not matched to a gene; V was cut back by 11 bases and J by 0 bases. This chain's CDR3 is CAADRDRGRCSNQPQHF. In DNA, the CDR3 is TGCGCCGCTGACCGGGACAGGGGAAGGTGTAGCAATCAGCCCCAGCATTTT.

The genes are TRBV2 and TRBJ2-1, with 7 bases aligning to TRBD2. The germline gives CDR1 SNHLY, CDR2 FYNNEI. V was clipped by 2 bases and J by 1 base; unmatched bases: 5. The CDR3 covers 16 residues. CDR3 in amino acids: CASSETGGGSYNEQFF. Here the CDR3 DNA reads TGTGCCAGCAGTGAAACGGGGGGAGGGTCCTACAATGAGCAGTTCTTC.

V is TRBV4-3 and J is TRBJ2-3, with 10 positions matching TRBD1. Germline V gives CDR1 LGHNA, CDR2 YSLEER. The CDR3 length is 16 residues. V trimming: 3 bases; J trimming: 5 bases; junction bases outside the gene matches: 8. The CDR3 reads CASSQGPGQGQDTQYF. As DNA, the CDR3 is TGCGCCAGCAGCCAGGGACCGGGACAGGGGCAAGATACGCAGTATTTT.

This sequence joins TRBV19 and TRBJ2-5; 10 bases agree with TRBD1. The V gene's germline CDR1 is LNHDA and CDR2 SQIVND (reference sequence). The CDR3 runs to 16 residues. Trimming at V came to 6 bases and at J to 4 bases, leaving 11 bases not matched to a gene. CDR3 loop: CASSSPGTGASETQYF. The DNA of the CDR3 is TGTGCCAGTAGCTCACCCGGGACAGGGGCCTCAGAGACCCAGTACTTC.

V usage is TRBV7-2 and J usage is TRBJ2-5; 12 bases are shared with TRBD2. Germline V gives CDR1 SGHTA, CDR2 FQGNSA. Trimming at V came to 2 bases and at J to 4 bases, leaving 8 bases not matched to a gene. The CDR3 extends over 17 amino acids. The CDR3 bases are TGTGCCAGCAGCTTATTTCCTAGCGGGGGGGTCCGAGAGACCCAGTACTTC. Amino acids: CASSLFPSGGVRETQYF.

This clone was observed a few times. Within the sample, other DNA sequences also encode this same CDR3. This chain uses TRBV2 with TRBJ1-4, with a possible D match to TRBD1 (5 bases). The CDR3 is 14 residues long. Germline V gene sequence: CDR1 SNHLY, CDR2 FYNNEI. V gave up 6 bases and J gave up 0 bases, with 8 bases separating them. The chain's CDR3 is CASRQGATNEKLFF. CDR3 sequence (DNA): TGTGCCAGCAGGCAAGGGGCAACTAATGAAAAACTGTTTTTT.

CDR3 sequence: CASSAGQNTEAFF. DNA of the CDR3: TGTGCCAGCAGTGCTGGGCAGAACACTGAAGCTTTCTTT. The chain carries TRBV2 and TRBJ1-1; no clear D gene. Per germline, CDR1 SNHLY and CDR2 FYNNEI. The CDR3 has 13 residues. V lost 4 bases and J 1 base, leaving 7 bases between the germline ends.

The chain couples TRBV4-1 to TRBJ2-1; a weak D match, TRBD1 (5 bases). The ends were cut back, 0 bases at V and 10 bases at J, with 16 bases in the middle. This CDR3 region has 15 residues. In germline, CDR1 is MGHRA, CDR2 YSYEKL. The CDR3 loop reads CASSQEGWRSGEQFF. DNA of the CDR3: TGCGCCAGCAGCCAAGAAGGCTGGCGGTCAGGGGAGCAGTTCTTC.

This chain uses TRBV29-1 with TRBJ1-1, with 9 positions matching TRBD1. From germline, CDR1 is SQVTM and CDR2 ANQGSEA. With 0 bases clipped from V and 10 bases from J, the junction kept 6 bases outside the gene matches. There are 13 residues in the CDR3. The chain's CDR3 is CSVEDTGTGPAFF. The CDR3 DNA sequence: TGCAGCGTTGAAGATACAGGGACAGGGCCAGCTTTCTTT.

Comments on this clone: This specimen includes other DNA sequences encoding the same CDR3. The CDR3 here is CASSPEGYEQYF. The CDR3 DNA sequence: TGTGCCAGCTCACCCGAGGGTTACGAGCAGTACTTC. The rearrangement links TRBV18 to TRBJ2-7; weak D call: TRBD2 (5 bases). V was trimmed by 3 bases and J by 4 bases, leaving 7 bases between them. The germline V gene has CDR1 KGHSH and CDR2 LQKENI. There are 12 residues in the CDR3.

This clone is a singleton in its sample. V gene TRBV15 combines with J gene TRBJ1-4, with 8 positions matching TRBD1. The germline gives CDR1 LNHNV, CDR2 YYDKDF (reference sequence). The CDR3 runs 15 residues. After removal of 5 bases from V and 4 bases from J, the junction contained 6 bases not matched to a gene. This chain's CDR3 is CATSGKQGGNEKLFF. CDR3 nucleotide sequence: TGTGCCACCAGCGGAAAACAGGGGGGTAATGAAAAACTGTTTTTT. Full variable domain (missing parts from reference TRBV15 and TRBJ1-4): DAMVIQNPRYQVTQFGKPVTLSCSQTLNHNVMYWYQQKSSQAPKLLFHYYDKDFNNEADTPDNFQSRRPNTSFCFLDIRSPGLGDTAMYLCATSGKQGGNEKLFFGSGTQLSVL.

The chain links TRBV2 to TRBJ1-1; 8 nucleotides match TRBD1. V gave up 9 bases and J gave up 8 bases; unmatched junction bases: 2. This CDR3 region has 10 residues. Germline lookup yields CDR1 SNHLY and CDR2 FYNNEI. CDR3 nucleotides: TGTGCCAGGGGACAGGAAGAAGCTTTCTTT. Amino acids: CARGQEEAFF.

The chain uses TRBV19 and TRBJ1-5; tentatively, D is TRBD1 (6 bases). Germline lookup yields CDR1 LNHDA and CDR2 SQIVND (reference sequence). Trimming pared 2 bases from V and 2 bases from J, leaving 13 bases between. This CDR3 has 16 amino acids. CDR3 loop: CASSITQGYGNQPQHF. For the CDR3, the DNA is TGTGCCAGTAGTATAACACAGGGTTACGGCAATCAGCCCCAGCATTTT.

This chain links TRBV28 with TRBJ1-3; no reliable D call. From germline, CDR1 is MDHEN and CDR2 SYDVKM. CDR3 length: 12 amino acids. Trimming removed 3 bases from V and 3 bases from J, with 3 bases in between. DNA of the CDR3: TGTGCCAGCAGTTTCGGTGGAAACACCATATATTTT. Its protein is CASSFGGNTIYF.

The chain is built from TRBV9 and TRBJ1-1, with a tentative D call TRBD1 (5 bases). Germline CDR1 SGDLS, CDR2 YYNGEE. Trimming removed 3 bases at V and 1 base at J, with 7 bases between. The CDR3 length is 13 residues. CDR3 in DNA: TGTGCCAGCAGCGGTCAGGGGAACACTGAAGCTTTCTTT. It specifies CASSGQGNTEAFF. The full variable domain, with the rest looked up from reference TRBV9 and TRBJ1-1, is DSGVTQTPKHLITATGQRVTLRCSPRSGDLSVYWYQQSLDQGLQFLIQYYNGEERAKGNILERFSAQQFPDLHSELNLSSLELGDSALYFCASSGQGNTEAFFGQGTRLTVV.

This chain joins TRBV4-1 and TRBJ1-1, with D unresolved. V lost 0 bases and J lost 0, with 11 bases in between. From germline, CDR1 is MGHRA and CDR2 YSYEKL. The CDR3 loop spans 16 amino acids. The chain's CDR3 is CASSQDGGGVNTEAFF. In DNA form, the CDR3 reads TGCGCCAGCAGCCAAGATGGAGGAGGAGTGAACACTGAAGCTTTCTTT.

This clone turned up a few times. This chain uses TRBV2 with TRBJ2-7, with D unresolved. CDR1 and CDR2 (germline): SNHLY, FYNNEI. Trimming cost V 6 bases and J 4 bases, with 13 bases left between them. This CDR3 is built from 13 residues. CDR3 in DNA: TGTGCCAGCAGACCACGGTCCGGTTACGAGCAGTACTTC. Translated, it gives CASRPRSGYEQYF.

This clone was detected a few times. The J gene is TRBJ2-3, the V gene TRBV4-2, with D possibly being TRBD2 (6 bases). Trimming shortened V by 4 bases and J by 5 bases, and 16 bases separated the two germline ends. This CDR3 spans 15 amino acids. In germline, CDR1 is LGHNA, CDR2 YNFKEQ. The CDR3 region is CASSPGGANIDTQYF. The CDR3 coding sequence is TGTGCCAGCAGCCCCGGGGGTGCTAATATAGATACGCAGTATTTT.

CDR3 in DNA: TGTGCCAGCAGCCAAGGCGAAGCTACAGGTAACAATCAGCCCCAGCATTTT. This encodes CASSQGEATGNNQPQHF. V and J are TRBV4-2 and TRBJ1-5; D is perhaps TRBD1 (5 bases). The germline V and J ends were trimmed by 1 base and 3 bases, with 16 bases remaining between them. Germline V gene lookup returns CDR1 LGHNA and CDR2 YNFKEQ. This CDR3 comprises 17 residues.

The chain combines TRBV20-1 with TRBJ2-7, with 7 bases that match TRBD1. Germline assignment: CDR1 DFQATT and CDR2 SNEGSKA (reference sequence). The CDR3 is 16 residues long. The V segment lost 3 bases and the J segment 4 bases; nucleotides outside the gene matches: 15. The CDR3 loop is CSASPPPTGTQYEQYF. CDR3 nucleotide sequence: TGCAGTGCTAGTCCCCCTCCGACAGGGACCCAATACGAGCAGTACTTC.

This chain connects TRBV4-3 to TRBJ2-2, with a tentative D call TRBD2 (6 bases). Germline lookup yields CDR1 LGHNA and CDR2 YSLEER. This CDR3 has 16 residues. The V end lost 0 bases, the J end lost 7 bases, and 15 bases lay between the germline ends. In DNA form, the CDR3 reads TGCGCCAGCAGCCAAGATCGAGGGGCAGCGGGCGGGGAGCTGTTTTTT. The encoded protein is CASSQDRGAAGGELFF.

There are a few counts of this clone. The rearrangement joins TRBV19 to TRBJ1-2; a possible D gene is TRBD1 (5 bases). CDR1 LNHDA and CDR2 SQIVND come from the germline V gene (reference sequence). Trimming took 2 bases from V and 7 from J, leaving 5 bases between them. The CDR3 has 11 residues. CDR3 nucleotides: TGTGCCAGTAGTATACAGGGTGGCTACACCTTC. This translates into CASSIQGGYTF.

This CDR3 is CASSLGLAPSDTQYF. The CDR3 region has the DNA TGTGCCAGCAGCCTAGGACTAGCGCCCTCAGATACGCAGTATTTT. The rearrangement uses TRBV7-7 and TRBJ2-3; 9 positions match TRBD2. In germline, CDR1 is SSHAT, CDR2 FNYEAQ (reference sequence). J gave up 4 bases and V 5 bases, and 7 bases lay outside the gene matches. This CDR3 spans 15 amino acids. The entire variable domain, with the rest obtained from reference TRBV7-7 and TRBJ2-3, is as follows: GAGVSQSPRYKVTKRGQDVTLRCDPISSHATLYWYQQALGQGPEFLTYFNYEAQPDKSGLPSDRFSAERPEGSISTLTIQRTEQRDSAMYRCASSLGLAPSDTQYFGPGTRLTVL.